This TCR beta chain was obtained from a study of OX40 agonist ivuxolimab in advanced cancers. The overall study: Patients were treated with ivuxolimab, an agonistic anti-OX40 (CD134) antibody. Recorded diagnoses for dose-escalation patients were hepatocellular carcinoma, melanoma, renal cell or head and neck cancer.

J was trimmed by 0 bases and V by 6 bases; bases with no gene match: 7. The CDR3 consists of 16 residues. Germline V gives CDR1 LNHDA, CDR2 SQIVND (reference sequence). On this clone itself: As yet, its antigen is unknown.

General study points: Clonal expansion in partial responders at 0.1-3.0 mg/kg ranked among the lowest.

The study sampled blood at baseline, cycle 4 day 1, and cycle 7 day 1. The data were produced by immunoSEQ multiplex PCR, yet TCRdb's version contains in-frame clones alone and is incomplete. Of 72,000 or so clones listed, roughly 88% are singletons. This clonotype was obtained from an adult with an advanced solid tumor such as melanoma, head and neck, liver or kidney cancer. Sequencing was performed on CD4+ or CD8+ T cells sorted from blood, taken in a trial of the OX40 agonist ivuxolimab. The rearrangement joins TRBV19 to TRBJ2-2; 7 bases are a match to TRBD1. The CDR3 sequence is CASRKHRGANTGELFF. The CDR3 DNA sequence: TGTGCCAGTAGGAAACACAGGGGAGCGAACACCGGGGAGCTGTTTTTT.